These 16 T cell receptor beta chains were sequenced from one sample in a study of prognosis after radiotherapy for stage I lung cancer. It was by two-round multiplex PCR that TCR beta CDR3 was amplified from genomic DNA. Initially, in first-round PCR, primers specific to each TRBV and TRBJ gene were used. TCRdb analysed the multiplex PCR reads with MiXCR anew, one entry per CDR3 protein. The table shows roughly 30,000 distinct CDR3 sequences, with around 35% occurring only once. The starting material was PBMCs, obtained before or after stereotactic body radiation therapy (not recorded which). These receptors came from a donor aged 50 or older with non-small cell lung cancer.

This clonotype occurred a few times. It differs at one base from a far larger clone, so likely a read error. V and J are TRBV6-4 and TRBJ2-3; 8 nucleotides line up with TRBD1. The CDR3 covers 13 residues. The germline gives CDR1 MRHNA, CDR2 SNTAGT. CDR3 loop: CATKGQGTGTQYF. The CDR3 region has the DNA TGTGCCACCAAAGGACAGGGCACAGGTACGCAGTATTTT.

This clonotype was observed many times. This rearrangement joins TRBV24-1 to TRBJ2-1; 8 bases agree with TRBD1. The ends lost 3 bases at V and 3 bases at J; junction bases unmatched: 6. The CDR3 spans 16 residues. The germline CDR1 and CDR2 sequences are KGHDR and SFDVKD. Here the CDR3 DNA reads TGTGCCACCAGTGATCCGACGGGACAGGACTACAATGAGCAGTTCTTC. Protein sequence: CATSDPTGQDYNEQFF.

To note about this clonotype: This may stem from a read error, because a much larger clone lies one nucleotide away. This chain links TRBV6-1 with TRBJ2-2; D not resolved. CDR1 and CDR2 (germline): MNHNS, SASEGT. The V end lost 7 bases, the J end lost 9 bases, and 12 bases lay between the germline ends. This CDR3 region has 12 residues. The CDR3 sequence is CASISLGRELFF. Here the CDR3 DNA reads TGTGCCAGCATTTCCCTTGGGAGGGAGCTGTTTTTT.

This clonotype was recorded at least ten times. V is TRBV28 and J is TRBJ1-3; D ambiguous. Germline CDR1 MDHEN, CDR2 SYDVKM. The V end was cut by 5 bases, the J end by 1 base, with 6 bases between. This CDR3 has 13 amino acids. The CDR3 spells CASSEGSGNTIYF. The CDR3, as DNA: TGTGCCAGCAGTGAGGGTTCTGGAAACACCATATATTTT.

The chain couples TRBV20-1 to TRBJ1-1; 7 bases match TRBD1. Germline-derived CDR1 and CDR2 are DFQATT and SNEGSKA (reference sequence). The CDR3 is made up of 12 amino acids. The V and J ends lost 3 bases and 7 bases, in that order; junction bases with no gene match: 5. This CDR3 is CSARGQRVEAFF. In nucleotides, the CDR3 is TGCAGTGCTAGGGGACAGCGGGTTGAAGCTTTCTTT.

This clonotype appeared many times. The chain employs TRBV5-1 and TRBJ2-3; the match to TRBD2 covers 9 bases. Germline V gene sequence: CDR1 SGHRS, CDR2 YFSETQ. V was clipped by 0 bases and J by 2 bases; unmatched bases: 7. The CDR3 consists of 17 residues. CDR3 coding DNA: TGCGCCAGCAGCTTGGCCGCTCTAGCGGGATTCACAGATACGCAGTATTTT. This gives the protein CASSLAALAGFTDTQYF.

This clonotype was seen only a few times. The V and J genes are TRBV28 and TRBJ1-2; D gene ambiguous. The CDR3 loop spans 12 amino acids. CDR1 and CDR2 (germline): MDHEN, SYDVKM. CDR3 nucleotides: TGTGTCACAGCGAAATTAGGGAATGGCTACACCTTC. Translating it yields CVTAKLGNGYTF.

This clonotype came up many times. This chain connects TRBV24-1 to TRBJ2-5, with a weak D call TRBD2 (6 bases). V was pared by 4 bases and J by 4 bases, with 15 bases between. The CDR3 has 15 residues. Germline values: CDR1 KGHDR, CDR2 SFDVKD. CDR3 nucleotides: TGTGCCACCAGTGACGCTACGAGGGACTCAGAGACCCAGTACTTC. It yields the protein CATSDATRDSETQYF.

This clonotype was counted ten times or more. The chain carries TRBV3-1 and TRBJ2-7; 9 bases align to TRBD1. CDR3 length: 13 residues. CDR1 and CDR2 from the germline V gene are LGHDT and YNNKEL (reference sequence). Trimming removed 3 bases from V and 5 bases from J; junction bases left unmatched: 2. CDR3 sequence: CASSQGTGNEQYF. The CDR3 region has the DNA TGTGCCAGCAGCCAGGGGACAGGGAACGAGCAGTACTTC.

Concerning this clonotype itself: This likely came from a read error, as a far larger clone is one base away. CDR3 protein: CASSSTRVDYGYTF. DNA of the CDR3: TGTGCCAGCAGTTCAACTCGAGTTGACTATGGCTACACCTTC. The chain recombines TRBV6-4 with TRBJ1-2, with no clear D. V lost 5 bases to trimming and J lost 3 bases, with 13 bases between them. The CDR3 length is 14 residues. CDR1 and CDR2 (germline): MRHNA, SNTAGT.

The table lists this clonotype with many counts. The chain is built from TRBV16 and TRBJ1-6; the match to TRBD1 covers 8 bases. CDR1 is KGHSY, CDR2 FQNENV, per germline. Trimming cost V 3 bases and J 7 bases; bases outside gene matches: 5. The CDR3 is 15 residues long. In DNA, the CDR3 is TGTGCCAGCAGCCAGGACAGGGAGGGCAATTCACCCCTCCACTTT. Protein: CASSQDREGNSPLHF.

This clonotype was picked up many times. The J gene is TRBJ2-7, the V gene TRBV6-1, with TRBD2 identical over 14 bases. CDR1 and CDR2 (germline): MNHNS, SASEGT. The CDR3 extends over 21 amino acids. V gave up 7 bases and J gave up 5 bases; unmatched junction bases: 25. The CDR3 DNA reads as TGTGCCAGCACCTCTCCGGGAGCAACCGCGGTGGGGACTAGCGGGAGCCACGAGCAGTACTTC. This gives the protein CASTSPGATAVGTSGSHEQYF.

This clonotype was seen many times. The chain is built from TRBV28 and TRBJ2-1, with TRBD2 matching over 8 bases. This CDR3 is 13 amino acids long. Unmatched junction bases numbered 7, after V lost 7 bases and J lost 8 bases. Germline V gives CDR1 MDHEN, CDR2 SYDVKM. CDR3 residues: CASKVAGWYEQFF. In nucleotides, the CDR3 is TGTGCCAGCAAGGTAGCGGGATGGTATGAGCAGTTCTTC.

To note about this clonotype: One base separates it from a far larger clone, so it is likely a read error. The chain carries TRBV6-8 and TRBJ2-7; D not resolved. Trimming stripped 0 bases from V and 2 bases from J, with 17 bases between. The germline CDR1 and CDR2 sequences are MNHGY and SAAAGT. CDR3 length equals 17 residues. CDR3 sequence: CASSYSVLSARTYEQYF. DNA of the CDR3: TGTGCCAGCAGTTACTCCGTCCTAAGCGCGAGAACCTACGAGCAGTACTTC.

The table lists this clonotype with many counts. The V and J genes are TRBV30 and TRBJ2-2, with no clear D. V lost 3 bases and J lost 2, with 7 bases in between. CDR3 length equals 13 residues. From germline, CDR1 is GTSNPN and CDR2 SVGIG (reference sequence). CDR3 amino acids: CAWSYLNTGELFF. DNA of the CDR3: TGTGCCTGGAGCTATCTAAACACCGGGGAGCTGTTTTTT.

On this clonotype itself: A read error likely explains this, since a far larger clone differs by one base. The chain has TRBV6-5 and TRBJ2-6, with D unresolved. The CDR3 totals 14 residues. CDR1 is MNHEY, CDR2 SVGAGI, per germline. The CDR3 sequence is CASSSSSGSNVLTF. CDR3 nucleotides: TGTGCCAGCAGTTCGAGCTCTGGGTCCAACGTCCTGACTTTC.